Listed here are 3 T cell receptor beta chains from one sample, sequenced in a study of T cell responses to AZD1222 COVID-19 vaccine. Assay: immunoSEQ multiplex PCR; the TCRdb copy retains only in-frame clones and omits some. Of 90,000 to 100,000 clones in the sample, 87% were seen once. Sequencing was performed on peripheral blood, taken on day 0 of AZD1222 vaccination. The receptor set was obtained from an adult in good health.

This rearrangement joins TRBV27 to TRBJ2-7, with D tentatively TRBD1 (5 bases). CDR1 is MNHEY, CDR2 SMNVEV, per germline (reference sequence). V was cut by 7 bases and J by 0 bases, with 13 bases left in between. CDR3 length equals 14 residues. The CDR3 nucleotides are TGTGCCAGCAACGACGGACAAAGCTCCTACGAGCAGTACGTC. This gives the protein CASNDGQSSYEQYV.

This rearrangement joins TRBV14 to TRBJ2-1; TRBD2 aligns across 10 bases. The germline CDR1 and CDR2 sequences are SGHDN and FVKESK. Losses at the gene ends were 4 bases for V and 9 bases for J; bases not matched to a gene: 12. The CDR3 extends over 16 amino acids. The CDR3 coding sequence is TGTGCCAGCAGCCTAATCGGTGGGCTAGCGGGAGCTGAGCAGTTCTTC. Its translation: CASSLIGGLAGAEQFF.

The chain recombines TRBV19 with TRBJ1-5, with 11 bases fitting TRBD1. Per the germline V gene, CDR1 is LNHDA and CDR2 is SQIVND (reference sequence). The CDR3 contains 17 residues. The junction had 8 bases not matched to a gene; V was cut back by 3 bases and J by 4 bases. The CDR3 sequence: CASSMGGQGGINQPQHF. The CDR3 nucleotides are TGTGCCAGTAGTATGGGGGGACAGGGGGGAATTAATCAGCCCCAGCATTTT.